Listed below are T cell receptor beta chains from one sample, sequenced in a study of CD8+ T cells in alopecia areata. Assay used: immunoSEQ multiplex PCR; TCRdb lists only in-frame clones, some missing. In the table there are 150,000 to 200,000 clones, 60% to 70% of which are singletons. This sample comprised CD4+ T cells sorted from blood, obtained at week 4, from a patient treated with tofacitinib. The receptors were sampled from a human donor with alopecia areata. Each CDR3 is given with its conserved first and last residue. D genes are given only for firm matches. Clone size, where shown, is once, few, many, or a class for clones that have expanded.

CDR3 DNA,CDR3 protein,J gene,clone size,D gene,V gene
TGTGCCAGCAGCCTAGCCTCTGGGGCCAACGTCCTGACTTTC,CASSLASGANVLTF,TRBJ2-6,NA,NA,TRBV7-2
TGCAGCGTTGAACGGCCCGGACCAAAAAACATTCAGTACTTC,CSVERPGPKNIQYF,TRBJ2-4,NA,NA,TRBV29-1
TGTGCCAGCAGTTATTTTAAGGGGGACGGCTACACCTTC,CASSYFKGDGYTF,TRBJ1-2,few,NA,TRBV6-6
TGTGCCAGCAGTGAAACTAGCGGGATCACCGGGGAGCTGTTTTTT,CASSETSGITGELFF,TRBJ2-2,few,TRBD2,TRBV2
TGCGCCAGCAGCCTCCACTTACGGACCCAAAAGAATGGCGAGCAGTACTTC,CASSLHLRTQKNGEQYF,TRBJ2-7,NA,NA,TRBV5-1
TGCGCCAGCAGCTTGGGAACAGGGACGGTGGCTGAAGCTTTCTTT,CASSLGTGTVAEAFF,TRBJ1-1,NA,NA,TRBV5-1
TGTGCCAGCTTGCTAGCGGGGACGGGGACCCAGTACTTC,CASLLAGTGTQYF,TRBJ2-5,NA,TRBD2,TRBV2
TGCGCCAGCAGCTTGGGATCTAGGAACACTGAAGCTTTCTTT,CASSLGSRNTEAFF,TRBJ1-1,NA,NA,TRBV5-1
TGCAGCGTGGGGACAGGGTCTGTCGGCTACACCTTC,CSVGTGSVGYTF,TRBJ1-2,NA,TRBD1,TRBV29-1
TGTGCCACCAGCAGAGATAAAAGGGCTCTTAATTCACCCCTCCACTTT,CATSRDKRALNSPLHF,TRBJ1-6,NA,NA,TRBV15
TGTGCCTGGAGTGTGGGACGGTATCAAGAGACCCAGTACTTC,CAWSVGRYQETQYF,TRBJ2-5,NA,NA,TRBV30
TGTGCCAGCAGACCAACAGGAAACTATGGCTACACCTTC,CASRPTGNYGYTF,TRBJ1-2,NA,NA,TRBV6-6
TGTGCCTGGAGTGGGAGACAGTCCTCCGTCCACTTC,CAWSGRQSSVHF,TRBJ2-7,NA,NA,TRBV30
TGCGCCAGCATGAAGGGTGGGGGATTGAACACTGAAGCTTTCTTT,CASMKGGGLNTEAFF,TRBJ1-1,NA,NA,TRBV4-3
TGTGCCTGGAGTAAGATGGAAAGGGCTGAAGCTTTCTTT,CAWSKMERAEAFF,TRBJ1-1,NA,NA,TRBV30
TGCAGCGTTGCAGAGTCGAGCGGGGACCGAAAGACCCAGTACTTC,CSVAESSGDRKTQYF,TRBJ2-5,NA,TRBD2,TRBV29-1
TGCAGCGTTGCACAAGCAAGGACAGGGGGCAATGAGCAGTTCTTC,CSVAQARTGGNEQFF,TRBJ2-1,NA,TRBD1,TRBV29-1
TGCAGCGTTGTCGGACAGGTCGGGCAGCCCCAGCATTTT,CSVVGQVGQPQHF,TRBJ1-5,NA,TRBD1,TRBV29-1
TGTGCCTGCAGAGCCCGGGACAGGGCTGAAAAACTGTTTTTT,CACRARDRAEKLFF,TRBJ1-4,NA,TRBD1,TRBV30
TGTGCCTGGAGTTTAGGAGAAAAACTGTTTTTT,CAWSLGEKLFF,TRBJ1-4,NA,NA,TRBV30
TGCAGCGTTCGGACAGCTTACACAGATACGCAGTATTTT,CSVRTAYTDTQYF,TRBJ2-3,NA,NA,TRBV29-1
TGCGCCAGCAGCCCCAATCCGCGACATGCCCTTCCGATCTTC,CASSPNPRHALPIF,TRBJ2-1,few,NA,TRBV4-1
TGTGCCAGCAGCCCCGTGGTGGCAGGGGCTTTCTTT,CASSPVVAGAFF,TRBJ1-1,NA,NA,TRBV7-9
TGTGCCACCAGCAGTCGCCGGGTGGGGGAGACCCAGTACTTC,CATSSRRVGETQYF,TRBJ2-5,few,NA,TRBV15
TGTGCCAGCAGCTTGGAAGGACTTAGCTCCTACAATGAGCAGTTCTTC,CASSLEGLSSYNEQFF,TRBJ2-1,few,NA,TRBV5-4
TGTGCCAGCAGCCACAGGGAGGGGTACTACGAGCAGTACTTC,CASSHREGYYEQYF,TRBJ2-7,NA,NA,TRBV7-2
TGTGCCAGCAGTTCCGGGACAGGGAATGGCTACACCTTC,CASSSGTGNGYTF,TRBJ1-2,few,TRBD1,TRBV27
TGTGCCAGTAGGACAGGGGTCCACAACTATGGCTACACCTTC,CASRTGVHNYGYTF,TRBJ1-2,NA,TRBD1,TRBV27
TGTGCCACCAGCAGAGTAGGGGGGAATGGCTACACCTTC,CATSRVGGNGYTF,TRBJ1-2,NA,NA,TRBV15
TGCAGCGTTCGTCCCCAGGGATCCTACGAGCAGTACTTC,CSVRPQGSYEQYF,TRBJ2-7,NA,NA,TRBV29-1
TGTGCCAGCAGCCCCCTGCCCCCTTGGACAGGGGTGGGCATTCAGTACTTC,CASSPLPPWTGVGIQYF,TRBJ2-4,NA,TRBD1,TRBV7-2
TGCGCCAGCAGCTTTGGCGAGAGAGGTCTAGAAACCTTC,CASSFGERGLETF,TRBJ1-2,NA,NA,TRBV5-1
TGTGCCAGCAGCTTGGGGCTTGAGATCAATGAGCAGTTCTTC,CASSLGLEINEQFF,TRBJ2-1,NA,NA,TRBV5-6
TGTGCCAGCGCTCGGGGGGGTGCTTGGGAGACCCAGTACTTC,CASARGGAWETQYF,TRBJ2-5,NA,TRBD2,TRBV2
TGTGCCAGCAGCTTATCGACGCTTTCTGGCTACACCTTC,CASSLSTLSGYTF,TRBJ1-2,NA,NA,TRBV7-8
TGTGCCACCAGCAGAGCTGGGCCCTCTGGGGCCAACGTCCTGACTTTC,CATSRAGPSGANVLTF,TRBJ2-6,few,NA,TRBV15
TGTGCCAGCAGTTTAGGTTGGGGCCGGCAGGGCGGCATTCAGTACTTC,CASSLGWGRQGGIQYF,TRBJ2-4,NA,NA,TRBV27
TGTGCCTGGAGTGTAGGACAGCTCTATGGCTACACCTTC,CAWSVGQLYGYTF,TRBJ1-2,NA,NA,TRBV30
TGTGCCAGCAGCTTAGTTCGGCGGGGGGCCGGTTACAATGAGCAGTTCTTC,CASSLVRRGAGYNEQFF,TRBJ2-1,few,TRBD2,TRBV7-8
TGTGCCTGGGAGGACAGGGTCGGGGCCAACGTCCTGACTTTC,CAWEDRVGANVLTF,TRBJ2-6,few,TRBD1,TRBV30
TGTGCCTGGAGCCCAACGGGACCTACGAGCTCACCCCTCCACTTT,CAWSPTGPTSSPLHF,TRBJ1-6,NA,NA,TRBV30
TGCAGCGTTGAAGATCCGACTTCATCCTTCACAGATACGCAGTATTTT,CSVEDPTSSFTDTQYF,TRBJ2-3,NA,NA,TRBV29-1
TGTGCCTGGAGTGTTTCTGGCACTGAAGCTTTCTTT,CAWSVSGTEAFF,TRBJ1-1,NA,NA,TRBV30
TGTGCCAGCAGCCAGCGAAAGGACCGTCAAGAGACCCAGTACTTC,CASSQRKDRQETQYF,TRBJ2-5,NA,NA,TRBV7-9
TGCAGCGTTGTGCCCCTTCGGGGAACCGGGGAGCTGTTTTTT,CSVVPLRGTGELFF,TRBJ2-2,NA,NA,TRBV29-1
TGTGCCAGCAGCTTAAGACACTCGGGTGCCGGGGGCACTGAAGCTTTCTTT,CASSLRHSGAGGTEAFF,TRBJ1-1,NA,NA,TRBV7-9
TGCAGCGTTGCGGGACGGACAACAGATACGCAGTATTTT,CSVAGRTTDTQYF,TRBJ2-3,NA,NA,TRBV29-1
TGTGCCAGCAGCAGGGACCGGACAACAAATCAGCCCCAGCATTTT,CASSRDRTTNQPQHF,TRBJ1-5,once,NA,TRBV2
TGTGCCAGCAGCTTGACCCAGGGTGGTGGCTACACCTTC,CASSLTQGGGYTF,TRBJ1-2,NA,NA,TRBV5-6
TGCAGCGTTACCGGGACAGCCAACTATGGCTACACCTTC,CSVTGTANYGYTF,TRBJ1-2,few,TRBD1,TRBV29-1
TGTGCCATCAGTGCGGGAGTCTTTGAGCAGTACTTC,CAISAGVFEQYF,TRBJ2-7,NA,NA,TRBV10-3
TGTGCCAGCAGCCGGGACAGTGATAATGAAAAACTGTTTTTT,CASSRDSDNEKLFF,TRBJ1-4,NA,TRBD1,TRBV7-2
TGTGCCAGCAGCTTTGGCCCGTTGGGGAATCAGCCCCAGCATTTT,CASSFGPLGNQPQHF,TRBJ1-5,NA,NA,TRBV5-6
TGCAGCGGATCGACAGACACTGAAGCTTTCTTT,CSGSTDTEAFF,TRBJ1-1,NA,NA,TRBV29-1
TGCGCCAGCAGCATGGACTTTCCCTCCTACGAGCAGTACTTC,CASSMDFPSYEQYF,TRBJ2-7,once,NA,TRBV5-1
TGTGCCAGCTCAGAAGTGGGCAGAACAGATACGCAGTATTTT,CASSEVGRTDTQYF,TRBJ2-3,few,NA,TRBV18
TGCAGCGTTGAACCTCGGGTAGGGGGCTATGGCTACACCTTC,CSVEPRVGGYGYTF,TRBJ1-2,few,NA,TRBV29-1
TGCGCCAGCAGCTGGGAAAGCACAGATACGCAGTATTTT,CASSWESTDTQYF,TRBJ2-3,few,NA,TRBV5-1
TGCAGCGCCGCCCTTACCCGGGGTACCGGGGAGCTGTTTTTT,CSAALTRGTGELFF,TRBJ2-2,NA,NA,TRBV29-1
TGTGCCAGCAGTACTGTGACAGGGGGAACGTTC,CASSTVTGGTF,TRBJ1-2,NA,TRBD1,TRBV6-1